Listed here is a single T cell receptor beta chain. What it recognizes is unknown. Data came from immunoSEQ multiplex PCR; TCRdb stores just in-frame clones and leaves some out. The sample lists about 120,000 clones; about 94% were seen once. These data belong to a study of OX40 agonist ivuxolimab in advanced cancers. Findings and limits, study-wide: Blood T cells, both CD4+ and CD8+, expanded clonally by week 6 at 0.1 to 3.0 mg/kg. CD8+ T cells were the subset that, on average, had more expanded clones than CD4+.

This receptor was taken from an adult with an advanced solid tumor such as melanoma, head and neck, liver or kidney cancer. The specimen was CD4+ or CD8+ T cells sorted from blood, collected in a trial of the OX40 agonist ivuxolimab.

CDR3 amino acids: CASSRTLTPNYEQYF. The CDR3 DNA reads TGTGCCAGCAGCAGGACTTTAACCCCCAATTACGAGCAGTACTTC. The gene calls are TRBV6-5 and TRBJ2-7; maybe TRBD2 (5 bases). The germline V and J ends were trimmed by 6 bases and 4 bases, with 19 bases remaining between them. The CDR3 contains 15 residues. From germline, CDR1 is MNHEY and CDR2 SVGAGI.